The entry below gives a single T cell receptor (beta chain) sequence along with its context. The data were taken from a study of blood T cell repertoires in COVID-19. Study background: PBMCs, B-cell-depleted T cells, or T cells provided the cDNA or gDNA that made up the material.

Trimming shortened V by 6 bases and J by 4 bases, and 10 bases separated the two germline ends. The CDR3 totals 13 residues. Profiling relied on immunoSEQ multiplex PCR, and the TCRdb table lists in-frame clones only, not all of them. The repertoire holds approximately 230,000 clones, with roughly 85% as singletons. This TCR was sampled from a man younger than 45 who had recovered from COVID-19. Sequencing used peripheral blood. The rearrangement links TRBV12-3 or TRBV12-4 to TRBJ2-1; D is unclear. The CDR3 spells CASRSPGYNEQFF. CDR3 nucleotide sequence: TGTGCCAGCAGAAGCCCCGGGTACAATGAGCAGTTCTTC.